Reported below is one T cell receptor (beta chain). Its specificity is not known. Stated treatment: approximately nine-day PBMC culture with coronavirus spike peptide pools or control peptides (ViraFEST assay). TCR sequencing followed the expansion of antigen-specific T cells with peptide pools in ViraFEST. The sample is drawn from a study of vaccination and CD4 T cells after COVID-19. Across the study: The stimulus for the cells was overlapping spike peptides derived from SARS-CoV-2, HCoV-NL63, HCoV-OC43 and HCoV-229E.

CDR1 DFQATT and CDR2 SNEGSKA come from the germline V gene (reference sequence). V lost 4 bases to trimming and J lost 0 bases; unmatched junction nucleotides: 9. This CDR3 comprises 16 residues. With the Oncomine TCR Beta short-read assay, DNA from cultured CD4+ T cells was sequenced. Each CDR3 protein gets one entry after TCRdb re-called the PCR reads with MiXCR. The sample shows about 16,000 distinct CDR3 sequences, around 61% of them seen only once. Broader study findings: Spike mono-reactivity was shown by 304 of 307 vaccine-specific clones in convalescent patients. Median SARS-CoV-2-reactive clonotype numbers rose nonsignificantly, roughly 21 to 38.

The sequenced material came from CD4+ T cells from blood, cultured in vitro. J is TRBJ2-4 and V is TRBV20-1, with 7 bases lining up with TRBD2. The receptor was isolated from a human donor who had recovered from COVID-19. CDR3 region: CSATDLREVAKNIQYF. The CDR3 nucleotides are TGCAGTGCTACCGACCTCCGGGAGGTAGCCAAAAACATTCAGTACTTC.